One sample yielded the 8 T cell receptor beta chains listed below, sequenced in a study of T-cell memory formation after mild COVID-19. TCRdb itself ran the 5' RACE reads through MiXCR, one entry per CDR3 protein. This sample has about 110,000 distinct CDR3 sequences, with approximately 15% found just once. The sample was PBMCs or a T cell subset sorted from them (not recorded which). These receptors were taken from a man younger than 35 who had mild COVID-19 (a few samples of this study predate the infection). Cell type and time point are not known.

This chain joins TRBV7-9 and TRBJ2-3; D is undetermined. Trimming pared 1 base from V and 1 base from J, leaving 9 bases between. Germline V gene sequence: CDR1 SEHNR, CDR2 FQNEAQ (reference sequence). The CDR3 is 15 amino acids. This CDR3 reads CASSLGLIRTDTQYF. CDR3 nucleotide sequence: TGTGCCAGCAGCTTAGGGTTAATCCGCACAGATACGCAGTATTTT.

The chain is built from TRBV5-1 and TRBJ2-3; possibly TRBD2 for D (6 bases). CDR3 length: 16 residues. Germline V gene lookup returns CDR1 SGHRS and CDR2 YFSETQ. The ends were cut back, 0 bases at V and 2 bases at J, with 13 bases in the middle. The CDR3 DNA reads TGCGCCAGCAGCTTGGTTCTGGGGGGAACCACAGATACGCAGTATTTT. It encodes CASSLVLGGTTDTQYF.

The chain uses TRBV29-1 and TRBJ2-1, with 7 positions matching TRBD1. The CDR3 has 12 residues. V trimming: 6 bases; J trimming: 7 bases; junction bases outside the gene matches: 6. Germline values: CDR1 SQVTM, CDR2 ANQGSEA. The CDR3 DNA follows: TGCAGCGTATCACAGGGGTGGAATGAGCAGTTCTTC. It codes for CSVSQGWNEQFF.

There are a few counts of this clonotype. V and J are TRBV20-1 and TRBJ2-1; possible D gene TRBD2, 7 bases. The V end lost 0 bases, the J end lost 8 bases, and 20 bases lay between the germline ends. Germline values: CDR1 DFQATT, CDR2 SNEGSKA (reference sequence). This CDR3 comprises 16 residues. CDR3 sequence (DNA): TGCAGTGCTAGAGATGGTGCGGGGGCCGCCCCCGATGAGCAGTTCTTC. Residues: CSARDGAGAAPDEQFF.

This clonotype has only one observation. The V and J genes are TRBV9 and TRBJ1-1, with 11 bases aligning to TRBD1. Per germline, CDR1 SGDLS and CDR2 YYNGEE. The CDR3 runs to 15 residues. After removal of 3 bases from V and 4 bases from J, the junction contained 5 bases not matched to a gene. The CDR3 loop reads CASSAAGTGGTEAFF. The CDR3 nucleotides read TGTGCCAGCAGCGCGGCCGGGACAGGGGGCACTGAAGCTTTCTTT. Using reference TRBV9 and TRBJ1-1 for the parts outside the CDR3, the full variable domain is DSGVTQTPKHLITATGQRVTLRCSPRSGDLSVYWYQQSLDQGLQFLIQYYNGEERAKGNILERFSAQQFPDLHSELNLSSLELGDSALYFCASSAAGTGGTEAFFGQGTRLTVV.

The chain combines TRBV7-7 with TRBJ2-1; possible D gene TRBD2, 6 bases. Deletions cut 4 bases from V and 10 bases from J, with 17 bases between. The germline V gene encodes CDR1 SSHAT and CDR2 FNYEAQ (reference sequence). This CDR3 has 14 amino acids. CDR3 region: CASSSEGGGTEQFF. As DNA, the CDR3 is TGTGCCAGCAGCTCGGAGGGTGGGGGGACCGAGCAGTTCTTC.

The rearrangement links TRBV6-1 to TRBJ2-1; 11 bases align to TRBD2. J lost 9 bases, V lost 9 bases, and 4 bases had no gene match. The CDR3 has 12 amino acids. CDR1 and CDR2 from the germline V gene are MNHNS and SASEGT. CDR3 sequence (DNA): TGTGCCAGTAGCGGGGGGGCCCCTGAGCAGTTCTTC. Translated, it gives CASSGGAPEQFF.

This clonotype was counted ten times or more. The chain joins TRBV12-3 or TRBV12-4 to TRBJ2-1, with 7 bases matching TRBD1. CDR3 length: 15 residues. V shed 5 bases and J 2 bases; nucleotides not matched to a gene: 6. In nucleotides, the CDR3 is TGTGCCAGCAGTCAAAACAGGGGACCCTACAATGAGCAGTTCTTC. Protein: CASSQNRGPYNEQFF.